One sample yielded the 19 T cell receptor beta chains listed below, sequenced in a study of shared clonotypes between healthy human individuals. Repertoires were generated with immunoSEQ multiplex PCR, while TCRdb's copy carries only in-frame clones and drops some. Among hundreds of thousands of clones listed, roughly 70% were seen once. The sample consisted of memory CD4+ T cells sorted from blood. Subset denoted: CD45RA-negative fraction. These receptors all come from a woman in her twenties or thirties in good health.

This clone was recorded at least ten times. This rearrangement joins TRBV5-1 to TRBJ2-2; D not certain. V was clipped by 6 bases and J by 3 bases, with 12 bases between them. Germline V gene lookup returns CDR1 SGHRS and CDR2 YFSETQ. The CDR3 loop spans 14 amino acids. The CDR3 nucleotides read TGCGCCAGCATGAATGGAGCCGACACCGGGGAGCTGTTTTTT. It yields the protein CASMNGADTGELFF.

CDR3 nucleotide sequence: TGTGCCATCTCGGACAGGGTGGGGGGAAATCAGCCCCAGCATTTT. This gives the protein CAISDRVGGNQPQHF. This chain joins TRBV10-3 and TRBJ1-5; TRBD1 agrees at 8 bases. CDR1 ENHRY and CDR2 SYGVKD come from the germline V gene. The CDR3 contains 15 residues. The junction had 10 bases not matched to a gene; V was cut back by 8 bases and J by 4 bases.

V and J are TRBV7-9 and TRBJ1-4; D unresolved. Germline V lookup: CDR1 SEHNR, CDR2 FQNEAQ (reference sequence). V lost 3 bases to trimming and J lost 7 bases, with 15 bases between them. This CDR3 is 15 amino acids long. The CDR3 loop is CASSFNRGRGEKLFF. DNA of the CDR3: TGTGCCAGCAGCTTCAATCGGGGTCGGGGTGAAAAACTGTTTTTT. The full variable domain, in which reference TRBV7-9 and TRBJ1-4 provide the parts outside the CDR3, is DTGVSQNPRHKITKRGQNVTFRCDPISEHNRLYWYRQTLGQGPEFLTYFQNEAQLEKSRLLSDRFSAERPKGSFSTLEIQRTEQGDSAMYLCASSFNRGRGEKLFFGSGTQLSVL.

The V and J genes are TRBV28 and TRBJ2-2, with unresolved D. Looked up from germline, CDR1 is MDHEN and CDR2 is SYDVKM. V lost 6 bases to trimming and J lost 9 bases, with 17 bases between them. The CDR3 extends over 14 amino acids. Here the CDR3 reads CASSDETKRRELFF. The DNA for the CDR3 is TGTGCCAGCAGCGATGAGACGAAGAGACGGGAGCTGTTTTTT.

The J gene is TRBJ1-1, the V gene TRBV28; tentative D call: TRBD1 (5 bases). The CDR3 spans 14 residues. Trimming cost V 6 bases and J 1 base, with 12 bases left between them. Per germline, CDR1 MDHEN and CDR2 SYDVKM. The CDR3 bases are TGTGCCAGCAGGGGACGGGGACGGAACACTGAAGCTTTCTTT. Its translation: CASRGRGRNTEAFF.

The chain is built from TRBV5-4 and TRBJ2-7, with D possibly matching TRBD2 (5 bases). The germline V and J ends were trimmed by 3 bases and 2 bases, with 18 bases remaining between them. The CDR3 runs 16 residues. Germline loops: CDR1 SGHNT, CDR2 YYREEE (reference sequence). The CDR3 DNA reads TGTGCCAGCAGCTCGGGGAATTCGAGGGTAACCTACGAGCAGTACTTC. Amino acids: CASSSGNSRVTYEQYF. Full variable domain (missing parts from reference TRBV5-4 and TRBJ2-7): ETGVTQSPTHLIKTRGQQVTLRCSSQSGHNTVSWYQQALGQGPQFIFQYYREEENGRGNFPPRFSGLQFPNYSSELNVNALELDDSALYLCASSSGNSRVTYEQYFGPGTRLTVT.

The gene calls are TRBV11-3 and TRBJ2-3; D remains unclear. CDR3 length equals 14 residues. CDR1 and CDR2 (germline): SGHNT, YENEEA. Trimming removed 5 bases from V and 2 bases from J, with 11 bases in between. The CDR3 loop is CASSPKGNTDTQYF. The DNA for the CDR3 is TGTGCCAGCAGCCCCAAAGGGAACACAGATACGCAGTATTTT.

This chain uses TRBV28 with TRBJ2-1, with 8 positions matching TRBD2. V was clipped by 8 bases and J by 4 bases; unmatched bases: 10. There are 15 residues in the CDR3. Germline V gene data show CDR1 as MDHEN and CDR2 as SYDVKM. The CDR3 DNA follows: TGTGCCAGCGGAAAATTACTAGCGGCATACAATGAGCAGTTCTTC. Translation gives CASGKLLAAYNEQFF.

This clone appeared a few times. V is TRBV11-1 and J is TRBJ2-1; TRBD2 aligns across 10 bases. The ends lost 3 bases at V and 6 bases at J; junction bases unmatched: 5. The germline V gene has CDR1 SGHAT and CDR2 FQDESV (reference sequence). This CDR3 has 15 amino acids. The CDR3 coding sequence is TGTGCCAGCAGCTTGGGACTAGCGTCAGGCAATGAGCAGTTCTTC. It yields the protein CASSLGLASGNEQFF.

This sequence joins TRBV28 and TRBJ1-1; unclear D gene. Trimming removed 3 bases at V and 4 bases at J, with 15 bases between. The CDR3 is made up of 15 amino acids. In germline, CDR1 is MDHEN, CDR2 SYDVKM. The CDR3 protein is CASSFRFPTSTEAFF. CDR3 in DNA: TGTGCCAGCAGTTTCAGATTCCCGACAAGCACTGAAGCTTTCTTT.

This rearrangement joins TRBV11-2 to TRBJ2-1; D might be TRBD1 or TRBD2, each matching 6 bases. V lost 1 base and J 3 bases, leaving 13 bases between the germline ends. The V gene's germline CDR1 is SGHAT and CDR2 FQNNGV. The CDR3 covers 16 residues. The CDR3 nucleotides are TGTGCCAGCAGCTTAGTAGGGGGGAGCGGCTACAATGAGCAGTTCTTC. It translates to CASSLVGGSGYNEQFF.

The CDR3 sequence: CASSRTAAGELFF. The CDR3 DNA follows: TGTGCCAGCAGCCGAACAGCGGCCGGGGAGCTGTTTTTT. This chain connects TRBV7-3 to TRBJ2-2, with D perhaps matching TRBD2 (5 bases). Germline-derived CDR1 and CDR2 are SGHTA and FQGTGA. The V end lost 5 bases, the J end lost 6 bases, and 10 bases lay between the germline ends. This CDR3 is 13 amino acids long.

This clone has just a few counts. The chain combines TRBV6-5 with TRBJ2-2; no reliable D call. Germline values: CDR1 MNHEY, CDR2 SVGAGI. V shed 6 bases and J shed 4 bases, with 15 bases lying between them. The CDR3 contains 15 residues. The CDR3 coding sequence is TGTGCCAGCAGGTCATCTTCTTACGGCACCGGGGAGCTGTTTTTT. This encodes CASRSSSYGTGELFF.

The V and J genes are TRBV5-4 and TRBJ2-3; weak D call: TRBD1 (5 bases). Trimming removed 1 base from V and 0 bases from J, with 9 bases in between. The CDR3 is made up of 15 amino acids. Germline V gene data show CDR1 as SGHNT and CDR2 as YYREEE (reference sequence). The CDR3, as DNA: TGTGCCAGCAGCTTGAAATCAGGGAGCACAGATACGCAGTATTTT. Residues: CASSLKSGSTDTQYF.

The chain combines TRBV11-2 with TRBJ1-1; 12 bases agree with TRBD1. This CDR3 has 17 residues. Per the germline V gene, CDR1 is SGHAT and CDR2 is FQNNGV. V shed 5 bases and J 3 bases; nucleotides not matched to a gene: 10. This CDR3 reads CASSPHWDRGPHTEAFF. The CDR3 region has the DNA TGTGCCAGCAGCCCACACTGGGACAGGGGGCCCCACACTGAAGCTTTCTTT.

The chain employs TRBV5-1 and TRBJ2-7, with TRBD1 identical over 7 bases. This CDR3 contains 13 residues. With V trimmed by 4 bases and J by 7 bases, 8 bases remained unmatched. From germline, CDR1 is SGHRS and CDR2 YFSETQ. For the CDR3, the DNA is TGCGCCAGCAGCGAAACAGGGGAAGGGGAGCAGTACTTC. Amino acids: CASSETGEGEQYF. The whole variable domain, filled in from reference TRBV5-1 and TRBJ2-7, reads KAGVTQTPRYLIKTRGQQVTLSCSPISGHRSVSWYQQTPGQGLQFLFEYFSETQRNKGNFPGRFSGRQFSNSRSEMNVSTLELGDSALYLCASSETGEGEQYFGPGTRLTVT.

The V gene is TRBV5-1, the J gene TRBJ2-1; no clear D. There are 14 residues in the CDR3. The V end lost 1 base, the J end lost 8 bases, and 13 bases lay between the germline ends. Germline lookup yields CDR1 SGHRS and CDR2 YFSETQ. The CDR3, as DNA: TGCGCCAGCAGCTTGCAGGTGGCTGGGCATGAGCAGTTCTTC. This sequence encodes CASSLQVAGHEQFF.

The V and J genes are TRBV5-1 and TRBJ2-7; D is unclear. The CDR3 loop spans 13 amino acids. Germline V gene data show CDR1 as SGHRS and CDR2 as YFSETQ. Trimming shortened V by 5 bases and J by 3 bases, and 12 bases separated the two germline ends. The chain's CDR3 is CASRSTVYYEQYF. In nucleotides, the CDR3 is TGCGCCAGCAGGAGTACGGTCTACTACGAGCAGTACTTC.

V usage is TRBV27 and J usage is TRBJ2-3; 14 positions match TRBD2. V lost 5 bases and J lost 5; bases outside the gene matches: 15. Germline CDR1 reads MNHEY; CDR2 reads SMNVEV (reference sequence). The CDR3 sequence is 19 residues long. Here the CDR3 DNA reads TGTGCCAGCAGTCTGAGACTAGCGGGAGGGCCGGTGTGGATAGATACGCAGTATTTT. As protein: CASSLRLAGGPVWIDTQYF.